This T cell receptor beta chain was sequenced for a study of blood T cell repertoires in COVID-19. About the research overall: COVID-19 samples collected from the United States, Italy and Spain covered acute and convalescent phases. Sources were T cells, B-cell-depleted T cells, or PBMCs; the material itself was cDNA or gDNA.

The V and J ends lost 3 bases and 6 bases, in that order; junction bases with no gene match: 10. This CDR3 region has 16 residues. Germline values: CDR1 MGHRA, CDR2 YSYEKL. Measured with immunoSEQ multiplex PCR; TCRdb has only the in-frame clones, and not every one. The sample has tens of thousands of clones, about 90% seen once; the top ten hold 9%. The sample was peripheral blood. This chain joins TRBV4-1 and TRBJ2-2; 7 bases line up with TRBD1. The sequence came from a man older than 75 with active or convalescent COVID-19. CDR3 in amino acids: CASSHPPGTEPGELFF. DNA of the CDR3: TGCGCCAGCAGCCATCCCCCGGGGACAGAACCCGGGGAGCTGTTTTTT.